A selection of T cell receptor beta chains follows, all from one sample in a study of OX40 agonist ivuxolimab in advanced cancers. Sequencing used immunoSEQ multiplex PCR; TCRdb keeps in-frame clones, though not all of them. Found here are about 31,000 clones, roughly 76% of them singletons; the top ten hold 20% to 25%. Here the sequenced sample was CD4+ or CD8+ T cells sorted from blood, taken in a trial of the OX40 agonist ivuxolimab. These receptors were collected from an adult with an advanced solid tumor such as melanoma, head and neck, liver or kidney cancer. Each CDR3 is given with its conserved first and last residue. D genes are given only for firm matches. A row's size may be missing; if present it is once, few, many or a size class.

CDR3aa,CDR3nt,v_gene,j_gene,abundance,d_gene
CASRMGQGASEQYF,TGTGCCAGCAGAATGGGACAGGGGGCCTCCGAGCAGTACTTC,TRBV6-5,TRBJ2-7,.,TRBD1
CASLGWWAGELFF,TGTGCCAGTTTGGGGTGGTGGGCCGGGGAGCTGTTTTTT,TRBV19,TRBJ2-2,.,.
CASSQDRRREKLFF,TGCGCCAGCAGCCAAGATCGGAGACGCGAAAAACTGTTTTTT,TRBV4-1,TRBJ1-4,.,.
CASSLGVWGGTEAFF,TGTGCCAGCAGCTTAGGAGTATGGGGAGGAACTGAAGCTTTCTTT,TRBV7-8,TRBJ1-1,.,.
CASSSSSNTEAFF,TGTGCCAGCAGCTCCTCGTCGAACACTGAAGCTTTCTTT,TRBV7-3,TRBJ1-1,few,.
CASSQGRAGSGNTIYF,TGTGCCAGCAGCCAAGGACGGGCGGGCTCTGGAAACACCATATATTTT,TRBV7-2,TRBJ1-3,.,.
CASSPTRGRAFF,TGTGCCAGCAGCCCTACACGGGGAAGGGCTTTCTTT,TRBV5-6,TRBJ1-1,.,.
CASIGGGYTEAFF,TGTGCCAGTATCGGAGGGGGCTACACTGAAGCTTTCTTT,TRBV19,TRBJ1-1,few,TRBD1
CASSLGAGETQYF,TGTGCCAGCAGCTTGGGGGCAGGGGAGACCCAGTACTTC,TRBV7-3,TRBJ2-5,.,.
CASSPLSRPEAQYF,TGTGCCAGTAGCCCACTCTCCCGGCCCGAGGCCCAGTACTTC,TRBV19,TRBJ2-5,.,.
CAWNSGHRYEQYF,TGTGCCTGGAATAGCGGGCACCGCTACGAGCAGTACTTC,TRBV30,TRBJ2-7,.,TRBD2
CASSMTPSSYNEQFF,TGTGCCAGCAGCATGACACCCAGCTCCTACAATGAGCAGTTCTTC,TRBV9,TRBJ2-1,once,.
CASSVRSGIYEQYF,TGTGCCAGTAGTGTACGATCCGGGATCTACGAGCAGTACTTC,TRBV19,TRBJ2-7,.,.
CASSWASTDTQYF,TGTGCCAGCAGTTGGGCTAGCACAGATACGCAGTATTTT,TRBV25-1,TRBJ2-3,.,.
CASSAGQGKTYEQYF,TGTGCCAGCAGCGCGGGACAGGGGAAGACCTACGAGCAGTACTTC,TRBV11-3,TRBJ2-7,.,TRBD1
CASSEHRAGSYGYTF,TGTGCCAGCAGCGAACATAGGGCAGGGAGCTATGGCTACACCTTC,TRBV7-9,TRBJ1-2,.,.
CASSLFNEQFF,TGTGCCAGCAGCTTGTTCAATGAGCAGTTCTTC,TRBV5-6,TRBJ2-1,.,.
CASSATGNTEAFF,TGCGCCAGCAGCGCTACAGGGAACACTGAAGCTTTCTTT,TRBV5-1,TRBJ1-1,.,.
CASETQQGYEQYF,TGTGCCAGCGAAACGCAACAGGGCTACGAGCAGTACTTC,TRBV2,TRBJ2-7,.,.
CASRPGQFLNTEAFF,TGTGCCAGTAGGCCGGGACAGTTCCTAAACACTGAAGCTTTCTTT,TRBV19,TRBJ1-1,.,TRBD1
CASSRSGTGRLNEKLFF,TGTGCCAGTAGTAGAAGCGGGACAGGGCGGCTTAATGAAAAACTGTTTTTT,TRBV19,TRBJ1-4,.,TRBD1
CSARDPREQYF,TGCAGTGCTAGAGATCCCCGGGAGCAGTACTTC,TRBV20-1,TRBJ2-7,.,.
CASSLLGQRGSGANVLTF,TGTGCCAGCAGTCTGCTCGGACAGCGGGGGTCTGGGGCCAACGTCCTGACTTTC,TRBV5-6,TRBJ2-6,.,TRBD2
CASSPEGLRNQPQHF,TGTGCCAGCAGCCCGGAGGGGCTTCGCAATCAGCCCCAGCATTTT,TRBV11-2,TRBJ1-5,.,.
CASSLQGATDTQYF,TGTGCCAGCAGCTTACAGGGGGCCACAGATACGCAGTATTTT,TRBV7-2,TRBJ2-3,.,TRBD1
CASPLLGRGPYEQYF,TGTGCCAGCCCTCTCCTTGGCAGGGGGCCCTACGAGCAGTACTTC,TRBV27,TRBJ2-7,.,TRBD1
CASSSRDSRLKGNTIYF,TGCGCCAGCAGCTCCCGGGACTCCCGACTTAAAGGAAACACCATATATTTT,TRBV5-1,TRBJ1-3,.,.
CASTQGASSTSSGANVLTF,TGTGCCAGTACACAGGGGGCGTCCTCAACAAGCTCTGGGGCCAACGTCCTGACTTTC,TRBV19,TRBJ2-6,once,TRBD1
CASSPNTSGGELFF,TGTGCCAGCAGTCCTAATACTAGCGGCGGGGAGCTGTTTTTT,TRBV5-5,TRBJ2-2,.,TRBD2